This entry concerns a single TCR beta chain. Its antigen remains unknown. This sample is drawn from a study of cytomegalovirus exposure and HLA in healthy donors. This CDR3 region has 15 residues. V was shortened by 6 bases and J by 1 base, with 13 bases between the two germline ends. From germline, CDR1 is MDHEN and CDR2 SYDVKM. Notes on the study in general: Most of the TCR beta V segments (in an earlier analysis) were productive either about 87% or about 30% of the time. Later analysis found that TCR beta chains associated with HLA were more clonally expanded than other, equally common chains.

PCR primers comprised 60 Vbeta and 13 Jbeta primers. Original data processing: A later analysis counted 80 million or so unique TCR beta chains, some 12 million shared. The data were produced by immunoSEQ multiplex PCR, yet TCRdb's version contains in-frame clones alone and is incomplete. That table gives V, J and clone size, and the DNA gave D and trimming. The repertoire has 95,000 to 100,000 clones, less than 10% of them found once; the top ten carry 4.5% to 6.5%. The chain has TRBV28 and TRBJ1-3, with D maybe TRBD1 (6 bases). The receptor's source is a man between 50 and 59 years old in good health and CMV-seropositive. Material: PBMCs. DNA of the CDR3: TGTGCCAGCAGCTCAGGGGACAAGTCTGGAAACACCATATATTTT. It translates to CASSSGDKSGNTIYF. The full variable domain, its missing parts supplied by reference TRBV28 and TRBJ1-3, is DVKVTQSSRYLVKRTGEKVFLECVQDMDHENMFWYRQDPGLGLRLIYFSYDVKMKEKGDIPEGYSVSREKKERFSLILESASTNQTSMYLCASSSGDKSGNTIYFGEGSWLTVV.